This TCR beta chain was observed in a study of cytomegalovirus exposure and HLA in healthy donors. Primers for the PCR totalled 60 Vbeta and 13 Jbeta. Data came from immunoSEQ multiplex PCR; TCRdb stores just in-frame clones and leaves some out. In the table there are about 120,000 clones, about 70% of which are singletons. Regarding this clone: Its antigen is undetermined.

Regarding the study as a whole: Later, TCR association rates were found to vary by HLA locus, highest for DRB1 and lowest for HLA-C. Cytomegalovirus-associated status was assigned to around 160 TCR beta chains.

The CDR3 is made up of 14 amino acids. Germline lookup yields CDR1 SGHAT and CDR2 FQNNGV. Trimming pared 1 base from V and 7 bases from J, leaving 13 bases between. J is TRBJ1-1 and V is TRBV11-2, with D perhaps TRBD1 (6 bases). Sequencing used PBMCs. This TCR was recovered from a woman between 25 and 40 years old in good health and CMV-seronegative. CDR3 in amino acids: CASSLATGRGEAFF. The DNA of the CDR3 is TGTGCCAGCAGCTTAGCGACAGGAAGAGGTGAAGCTTTCTTT.